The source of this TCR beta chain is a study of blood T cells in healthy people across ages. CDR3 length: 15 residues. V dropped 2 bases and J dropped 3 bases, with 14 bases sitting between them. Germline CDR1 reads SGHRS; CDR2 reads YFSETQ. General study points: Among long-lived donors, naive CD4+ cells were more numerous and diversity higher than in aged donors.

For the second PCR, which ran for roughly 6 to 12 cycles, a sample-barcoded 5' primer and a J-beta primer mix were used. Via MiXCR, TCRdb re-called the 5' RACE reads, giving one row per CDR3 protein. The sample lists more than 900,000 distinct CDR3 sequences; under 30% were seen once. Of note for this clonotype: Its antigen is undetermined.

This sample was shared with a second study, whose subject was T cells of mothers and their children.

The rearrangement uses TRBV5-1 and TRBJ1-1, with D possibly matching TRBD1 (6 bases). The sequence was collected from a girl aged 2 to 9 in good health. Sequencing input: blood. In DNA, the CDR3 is TGCGCCAGCAGCTTAGGACAGCCTATCCACACTGAAGCTTTCTTT. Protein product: CASSLGQPIHTEAFF.